This TCR beta chain comes out of a study of blood T cell repertoires in COVID-19. The wider study: From T cells, B-cell-depleted T cells, or PBMCs came the material, which was cDNA or gDNA.

The study recruited people aged about 18 to 89 years across around 23 US areas. Recovered status in Cohort 3 required two negative PCRs, clearance, or symptom resolution. V shed 0 bases, J shed 10 bases, and the junction held 12 bases outside the gene matches. There are 17 residues in the CDR3. Looked up from germline, CDR1 is SGDLS and CDR2 is YYNGEE. In the study's own analysis: Reference gene primer amplification gave estimated nucleated cell counts. Sequencing was performed with immunoSEQ multiplex PCR; in TCRdb, only in-frame clones are kept and a portion is missing. V, J and clone size are those of that table, while D and trimming were read from the DNA. Among 100,000 to 150,000 clones listed, 84% were seen once.

The receptor's source is a young woman who had recovered from COVID-19. The sequenced sample was PBMCs or T cells enriched from blood (not recorded which). The chain combines TRBV9 with TRBJ2-1; 11 bases map to TRBD2. This chain's CDR3 is CASSVEIAGGWSSEQFF. The DNA for the CDR3 is TGTGCCAGCAGCGTAGAGATAGCGGGAGGGTGGAGTAGCGAGCAGTTCTTC.